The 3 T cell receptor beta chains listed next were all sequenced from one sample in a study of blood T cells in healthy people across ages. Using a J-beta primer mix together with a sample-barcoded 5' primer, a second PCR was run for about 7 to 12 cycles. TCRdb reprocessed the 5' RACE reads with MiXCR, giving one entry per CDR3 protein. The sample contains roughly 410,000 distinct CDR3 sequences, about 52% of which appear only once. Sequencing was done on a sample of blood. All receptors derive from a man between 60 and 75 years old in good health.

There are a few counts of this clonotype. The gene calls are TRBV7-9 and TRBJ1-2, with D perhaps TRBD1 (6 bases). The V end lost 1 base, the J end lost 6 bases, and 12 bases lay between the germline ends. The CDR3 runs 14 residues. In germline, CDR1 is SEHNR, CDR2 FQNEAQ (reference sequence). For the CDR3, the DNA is TGTGCCAGCAGCTTAGTTCCGGGGGCTGATGGCTACACCTTC. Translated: CASSLVPGADGYTF.

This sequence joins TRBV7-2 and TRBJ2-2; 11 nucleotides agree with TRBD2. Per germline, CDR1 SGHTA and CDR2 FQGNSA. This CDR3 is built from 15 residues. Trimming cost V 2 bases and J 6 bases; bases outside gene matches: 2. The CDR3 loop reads CASSLKLAGAGELFF. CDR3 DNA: TGTGCCAGCAGCTTAAAACTAGCGGGGGCCGGGGAGCTGTTTTTT.

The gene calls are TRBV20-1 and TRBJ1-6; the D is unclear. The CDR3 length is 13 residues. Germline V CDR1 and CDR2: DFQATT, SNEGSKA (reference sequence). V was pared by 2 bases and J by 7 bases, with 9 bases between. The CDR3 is CSARSTENSPLHF. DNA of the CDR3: TGCAGTGCTAGAAGTACAGAAAATTCACCCCTCCACTTT.